This section outlines one T cell receptor beta chain sequence together with its context. Antigen unknown. This specimen belongs to a study of cytomegalovirus exposure and HLA in healthy donors. Study results and limitations: Later analysis identified several of the most significant clusters that appeared linked to common viral pathogens. The productive fraction for most TCR beta V segments was about 90% or about 30% in an earlier analysis. An assumption of roughly uniform sequencing depth across donors underlay the presence/absence analyses. More than 150 TCR beta chains were listed as cytomegalovirus-associated.

V dropped 3 bases and J dropped 2 bases, with 4 bases sitting between them. Germline V gene sequence: CDR1 LNHDA, CDR2 SQIVND (reference sequence). The CDR3 consists of 12 residues. The PCR was carried out with 60 Vbeta primers and 13 Jbeta primers. TCRdb's table, derived via immunoSEQ multiplex PCR, lists solely in-frame clones and lacks some. There are some 72,000 clones in the sample, with approximately 0.78% held by the top ten. The TCR originated in a boy younger than 18 in good health and CMV-seronegative. The rearrangement joins TRBV19 to TRBJ1-1; D is undetermined. The sequenced sample was PBMCs. Here the CDR3 reads CASSMRNTEAFF. The CDR3 DNA reads as TGTGCCAGTAGTATGAGAAACACTGAAGCTTTCTTT.